A selection of T cell receptor beta chains follows, all from one sample in a study of T cells expressing NK-cell markers. TCRdb re-called the 5' RACE reads and shows each CDR3 protein once, DNA omitted. Its table records some 340,000 distinct CDR3 sequences. Sequences were obtained from blood T cells: a sorted CD56 or NKG2C T cell subset, CD4+ or CD8+ T cells, or bulk PBMC T cells (not recorded which). The receptor set was obtained from a man aged 18-69 years in good health. Both conserved end residues are part of each CDR3.

J gene	V gene	CDR3 protein
TRBJ1-5	TRBV3-1	CASSQGPFGNQPQHF
TRBJ2-3	TRBV5-5	CASSLGAVHADTQYF
TRBJ1-2	TRBV27	CASRPTIGTGGYGYTF
TRBJ2-3	TRBV11-1	CASSLSTSGGGLSTDTQYF
TRBJ2-2	TRBV20-1	CSARVRTLTTGELFF
TRBJ2-5	TRBV28	CASRIRGARETQYF
TRBJ1-2	TRBV5-6	CASRHLQLLNYGYTF
TRBJ1-5	TRBV29-1	CSALYRVDQPQHF
TRBJ1-2	TRBV7-9	CASSLMNYGYTF
TRBJ2-5	TRBV6-1	CASSGGGMRGQETQYF
TRBJ2-3	TRBV20-1	CSAAGTSGGLADTQYF
TRBJ2-1	TRBV21-1	CASHTGTVYNEQFF
TRBJ1-5	TRBV2	CASSETTLSNQPQHF
TRBJ1-4	TRBV20-1	CSAQTDTNEKLFF
TRBJ2-2	TRBV2	CASSEVGNMGTGELFF
TRBJ2-2	TRBV7-4	CASSLGLPNTGELFF
TRBJ2-6	TRBV4-1	CASSRVGTGAFTGANVLTF
TRBJ1-2	TRBV29-1	CSVDGPVYGYTF
TRBJ1-2	TRBV7-2	CASSPGQGDLYTF
TRBJ1-1	TRBV19	CATSLRGEAFF
TRBJ2-1	TRBV12-3/TRBV12-4	CASSADRGARNEQFF
TRBJ2-7	TRBV3-1	CASSPWDRYYEQYF
TRBJ1-6	TRBV18	CASSQTTSYNSPLHF
TRBJ2-7	TRBV6-5	CASSYGTTPIEQYF
TRBJ1-4	TRBV7-9	CASSWRFGQGGEKLFF
TRBJ2-5	TRBV6-5	CASSYRVGGLLSQETQYF
TRBJ1-1	TRBV12-3/TRBV12-4	CASSRDTEAFF
TRBJ2-1	TRBV12-3/TRBV12-4	CASSPGNRGRRYNEQFF
TRBJ1-2	TRBV6-5	CASSYYRQDGEDYGYTF
TRBJ1-5	TRBV20-1	CSARDRTGGGQPQHF
TRBJ1-6	TRBV7-2	CASSFQGLSPLHF
TRBJ2-1	TRBV20-1	CSASGGGGRNNEQFF
TRBJ2-2	TRBV5-4	CASSLRIAGVGGTGELFF
TRBJ2-1	TRBV4-2	CASSQKPPTSGAYNEQFF
TRBJ1-5	TRBV28	CASTSGTVLGGPQHF
TRBJ2-5	TRBV14	CASSQAGAGTQYF
TRBJ2-7	TRBV27	CASSLRFPYEQYF
TRBJ2-1	TRBV4-1	CASSQDLLNLAGSRYNEQFF
TRBJ2-1	TRBV4-1	CASSPTGTLYNEQFF
TRBJ2-3	TRBV15	CATSRERLVGTDTQYF
TRBJ1-2	TRBV7-8	CASSLAPRVNYGYTF
TRBJ1-1	TRBV27	CASGNRVGGGNTEAFF
TRBJ2-1	TRBV20-1	CSARTDTRTSWIDEQFF
TRBJ2-5	TRBV5-5	CASSFDGRRIGEYF
TRBJ2-1	TRBV5-1	CASRSPGTSSYNEQFF
TRBJ1-6	TRBV6-1	CASTGFDRVSLHF
TRBJ2-7	TRBV6-1	CASTTYLARAPGGSYEQYF
TRBJ2-7	TRBV6-5	CASSYSRTTGSNSEQYF
TRBJ1-3	TRBV29-1	CSVDGQVSGNTIYF
TRBJ1-2	TRBV7-7	CASSFSSRDRLKNYGYTF
TRBJ1-2	TRBV12-3/TRBV12-4	CASTRNGVTNYGYTF
TRBJ2-3	TRBV6-1	CASRRRRRGTADTQYF
TRBJ1-6	TRBV15	CATSRDGTQYNSPLHF